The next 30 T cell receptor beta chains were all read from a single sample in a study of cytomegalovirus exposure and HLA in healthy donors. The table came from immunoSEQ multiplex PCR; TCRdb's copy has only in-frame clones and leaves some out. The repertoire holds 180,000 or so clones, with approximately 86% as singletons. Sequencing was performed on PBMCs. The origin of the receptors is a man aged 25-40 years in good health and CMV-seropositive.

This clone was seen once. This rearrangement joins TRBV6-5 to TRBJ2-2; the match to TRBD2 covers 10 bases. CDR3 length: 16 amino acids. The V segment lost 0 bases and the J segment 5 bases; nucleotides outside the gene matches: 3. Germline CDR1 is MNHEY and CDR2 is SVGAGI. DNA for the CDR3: TGTGCCAGCAGTTACTCGAAACTAGCGGGAACCGGGGAGCTGTTTTTT. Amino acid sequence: CASSYSKLAGTGELFF.

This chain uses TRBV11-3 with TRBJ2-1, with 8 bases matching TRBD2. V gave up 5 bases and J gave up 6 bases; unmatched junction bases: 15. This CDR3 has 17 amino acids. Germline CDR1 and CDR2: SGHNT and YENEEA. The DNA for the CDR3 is TGTGCCAGCAGCCTCCAAGGGATGACGGGGGGGCTCAATGAGCAGTTCTTC. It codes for CASSLQGMTGGLNEQFF.

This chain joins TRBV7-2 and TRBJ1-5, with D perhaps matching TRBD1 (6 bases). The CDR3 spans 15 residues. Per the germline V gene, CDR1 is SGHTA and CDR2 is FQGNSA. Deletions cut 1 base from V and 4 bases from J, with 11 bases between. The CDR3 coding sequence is TGTGCCAGCAGCTTAGACAGGGCAGTTAATCAGCCCCAGCATTTT. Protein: CASSLDRAVNQPQHF.

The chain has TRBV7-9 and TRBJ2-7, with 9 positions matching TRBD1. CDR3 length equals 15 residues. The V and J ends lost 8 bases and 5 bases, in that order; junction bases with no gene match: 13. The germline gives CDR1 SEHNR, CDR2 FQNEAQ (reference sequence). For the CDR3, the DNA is TGTGCCAGCGCATTCAGTGGGGACAGGGTTCACGAGCAGTACTTC. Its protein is CASAFSGDRVHEQYF. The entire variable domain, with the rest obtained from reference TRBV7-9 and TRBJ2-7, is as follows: DTGVSQNPRHKITKRGQNVTFRCDPISEHNRLYWYRQTLGQGPEFLTYFQNEAQLEKSRLLSDRFSAERPKGSFSTLEIQRTEQGDSAMYLCASAFSGDRVHEQYFGPGTRLTVT.

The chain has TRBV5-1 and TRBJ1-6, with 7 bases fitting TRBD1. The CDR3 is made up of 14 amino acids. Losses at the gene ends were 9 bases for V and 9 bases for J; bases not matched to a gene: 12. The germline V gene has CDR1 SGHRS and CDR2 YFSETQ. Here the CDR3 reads CATSLGQSSSPLHF. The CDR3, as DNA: TGCGCCACTTCACTGGGACAGTCTAGTTCACCCCTCCACTTT.

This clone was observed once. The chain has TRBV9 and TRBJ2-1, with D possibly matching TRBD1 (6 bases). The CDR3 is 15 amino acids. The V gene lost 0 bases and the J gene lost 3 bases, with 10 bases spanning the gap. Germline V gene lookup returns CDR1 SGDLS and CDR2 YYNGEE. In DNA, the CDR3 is TGTGCCAGCAGCGTAGCGACAGGACACTACAATGAGCAGTTCTTC. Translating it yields CASSVATGHYNEQFF.

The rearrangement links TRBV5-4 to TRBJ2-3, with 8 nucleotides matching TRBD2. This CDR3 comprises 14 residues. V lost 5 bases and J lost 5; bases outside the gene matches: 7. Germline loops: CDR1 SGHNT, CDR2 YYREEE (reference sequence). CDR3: CASRQGLAGDTQYF. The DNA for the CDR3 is TGTGCCAGCAGGCAGGGGCTAGCGGGAGATACGCAGTATTTT.

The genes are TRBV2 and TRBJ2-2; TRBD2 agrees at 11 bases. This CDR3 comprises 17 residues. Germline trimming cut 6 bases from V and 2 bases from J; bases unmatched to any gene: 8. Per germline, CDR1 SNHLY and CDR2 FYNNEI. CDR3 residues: CASRTKGLAVNTGELFF. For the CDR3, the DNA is TGTGCCAGCAGAACAAAGGGACTAGCGGTTAACACCGGGGAGCTGTTTTTT.

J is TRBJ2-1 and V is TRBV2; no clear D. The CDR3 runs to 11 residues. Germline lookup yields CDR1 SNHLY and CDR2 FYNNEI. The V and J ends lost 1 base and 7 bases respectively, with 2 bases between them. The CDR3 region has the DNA TGTGCCAGCAGTGAAGTTAATGAGCAGTTCTTC. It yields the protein CASSEVNEQFF.

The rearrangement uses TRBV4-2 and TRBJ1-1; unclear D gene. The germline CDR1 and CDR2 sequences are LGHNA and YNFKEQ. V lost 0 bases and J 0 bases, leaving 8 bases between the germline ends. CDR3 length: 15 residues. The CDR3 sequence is CASSQETRMNTEAFF. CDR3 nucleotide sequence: TGTGCCAGCAGCCAAGAAACACGGATGAACACTGAAGCTTTCTTT.

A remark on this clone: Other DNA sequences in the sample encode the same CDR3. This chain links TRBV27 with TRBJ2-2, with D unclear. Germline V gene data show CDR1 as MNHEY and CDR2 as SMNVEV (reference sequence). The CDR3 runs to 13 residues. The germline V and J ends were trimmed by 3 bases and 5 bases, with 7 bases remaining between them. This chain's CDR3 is CASSFLGTGELFF. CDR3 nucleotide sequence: TGTGCCAGCAGTTTCCTCGGTACCGGGGAGCTGTTTTTT.

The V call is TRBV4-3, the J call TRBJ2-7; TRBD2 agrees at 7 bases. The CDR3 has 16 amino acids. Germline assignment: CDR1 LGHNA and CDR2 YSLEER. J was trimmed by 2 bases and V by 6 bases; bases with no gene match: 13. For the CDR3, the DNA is TGCGCCAGCAGTCCAGTTACAGCGGGGACTGCCTACGAGCAGTACTTC. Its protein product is CASSPVTAGTAYEQYF.

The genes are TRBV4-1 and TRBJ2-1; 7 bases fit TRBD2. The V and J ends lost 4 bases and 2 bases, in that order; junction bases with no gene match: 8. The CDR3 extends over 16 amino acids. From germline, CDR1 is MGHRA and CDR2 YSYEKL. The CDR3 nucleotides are TGCGCCAGCAGCCGGGGGGGAGGGCCACCCTACAATGAGCAGTTCTTC. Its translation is CASSRGGGPPYNEQFF.

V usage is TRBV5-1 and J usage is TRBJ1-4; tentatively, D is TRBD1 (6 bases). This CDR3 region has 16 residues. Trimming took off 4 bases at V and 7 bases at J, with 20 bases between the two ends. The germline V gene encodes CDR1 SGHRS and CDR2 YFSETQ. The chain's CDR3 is CASSGDNRAGGEKLFF. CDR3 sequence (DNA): TGCGCCAGCAGCGGGGATAACAGGGCAGGAGGTGAAAAACTGTTTTTT.

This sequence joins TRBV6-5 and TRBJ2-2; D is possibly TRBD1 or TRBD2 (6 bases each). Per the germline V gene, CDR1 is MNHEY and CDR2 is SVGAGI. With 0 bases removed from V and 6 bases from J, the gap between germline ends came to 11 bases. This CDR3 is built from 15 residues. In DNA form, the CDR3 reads TGTGCCAGCAGTTACTCGGGGGGCTTCGCCGGGGAGCTGTTTTTT. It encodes CASSYSGGFAGELFF.

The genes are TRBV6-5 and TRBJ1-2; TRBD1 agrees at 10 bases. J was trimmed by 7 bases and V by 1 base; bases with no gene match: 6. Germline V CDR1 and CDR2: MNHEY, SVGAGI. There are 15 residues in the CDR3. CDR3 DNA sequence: TGTGCCAGCAGTTACTGGGGACAGGGGACGGTTGGCTACACCTTC. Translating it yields CASSYWGQGTVGYTF.

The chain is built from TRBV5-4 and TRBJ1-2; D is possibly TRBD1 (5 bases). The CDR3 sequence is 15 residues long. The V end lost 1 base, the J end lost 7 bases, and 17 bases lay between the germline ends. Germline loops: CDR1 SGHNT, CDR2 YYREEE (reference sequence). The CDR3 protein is CASSLKFGRVPGYTF. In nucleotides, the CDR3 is TGTGCCAGCAGCTTGAAATTCGGCAGGGTACCTGGCTACACCTTC.

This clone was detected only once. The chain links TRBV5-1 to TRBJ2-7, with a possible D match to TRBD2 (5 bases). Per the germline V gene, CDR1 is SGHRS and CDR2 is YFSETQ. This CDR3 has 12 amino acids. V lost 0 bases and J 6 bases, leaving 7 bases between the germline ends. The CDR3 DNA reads TGCGCCAGCAGCTTGGGAGGGTCCGAGCAGTACTTC. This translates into CASSLGGSEQYF.

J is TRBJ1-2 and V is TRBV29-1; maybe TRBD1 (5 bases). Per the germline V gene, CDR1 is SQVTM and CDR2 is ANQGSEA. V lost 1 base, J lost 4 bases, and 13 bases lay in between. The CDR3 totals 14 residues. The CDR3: CSVEGSGAGYGYTF. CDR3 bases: TGCAGCGTTGAAGGATCCGGGGCTGGCTATGGCTACACCTTC.

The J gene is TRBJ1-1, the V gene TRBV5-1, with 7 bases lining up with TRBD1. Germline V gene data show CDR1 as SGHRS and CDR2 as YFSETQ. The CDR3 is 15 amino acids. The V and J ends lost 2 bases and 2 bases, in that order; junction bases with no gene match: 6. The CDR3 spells CASSFGGGGNTEAFF. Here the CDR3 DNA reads TGCGCCAGCAGCTTCGGAGGGGGCGGAAACACTGAAGCTTTCTTT.

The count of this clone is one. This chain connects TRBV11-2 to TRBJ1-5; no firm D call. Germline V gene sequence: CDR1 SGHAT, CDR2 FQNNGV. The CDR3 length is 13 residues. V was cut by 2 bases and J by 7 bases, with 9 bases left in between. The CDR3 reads CASSLSENQPQHF. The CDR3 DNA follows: TGTGCCAGCAGCTTATCGGAGAACCAGCCCCAGCATTTT.

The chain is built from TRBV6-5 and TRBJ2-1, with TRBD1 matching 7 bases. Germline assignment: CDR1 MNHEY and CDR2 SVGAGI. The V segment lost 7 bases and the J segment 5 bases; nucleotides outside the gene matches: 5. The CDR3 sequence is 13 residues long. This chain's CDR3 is CASTGQGDNEQFF. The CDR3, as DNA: TGTGCCAGCACGGGGCAGGGGGACAATGAGCAGTTCTTC.

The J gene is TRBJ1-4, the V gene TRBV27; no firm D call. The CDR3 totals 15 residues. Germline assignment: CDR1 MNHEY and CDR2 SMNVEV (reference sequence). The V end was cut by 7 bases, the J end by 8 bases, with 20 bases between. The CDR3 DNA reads TGTGCCAGCACCCGGGCCCCGGGTTCGGGCGAAAAACTGTTTTTT. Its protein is CASTRAPGSGEKLFF.

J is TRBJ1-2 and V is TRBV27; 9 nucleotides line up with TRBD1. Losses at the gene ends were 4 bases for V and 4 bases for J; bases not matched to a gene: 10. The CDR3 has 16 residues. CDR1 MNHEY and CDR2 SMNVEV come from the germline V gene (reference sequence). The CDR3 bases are TGTGCCAGCAGTTCTCAAGGGACAGGGTGGGCCTATGGCTACACCTTC. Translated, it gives CASSSQGTGWAYGYTF.

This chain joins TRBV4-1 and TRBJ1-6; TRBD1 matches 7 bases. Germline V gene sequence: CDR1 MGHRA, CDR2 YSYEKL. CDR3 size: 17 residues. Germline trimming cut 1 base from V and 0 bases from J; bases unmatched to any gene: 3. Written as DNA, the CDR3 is TGCGCCAGCAGCCAAGCGGGACAGAGCTCCTATAATTCACCCCTCCACTTT. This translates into CASSQAGQSSYNSPLHF.

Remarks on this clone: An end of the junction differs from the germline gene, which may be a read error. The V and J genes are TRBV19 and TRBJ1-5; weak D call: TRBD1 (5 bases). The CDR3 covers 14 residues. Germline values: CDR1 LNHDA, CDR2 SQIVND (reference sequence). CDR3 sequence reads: CASLPDISHQPQHF. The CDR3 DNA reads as TGTGCCAGCCTACCGGACATTAGCCATCAGCCCCAGCATTTT.

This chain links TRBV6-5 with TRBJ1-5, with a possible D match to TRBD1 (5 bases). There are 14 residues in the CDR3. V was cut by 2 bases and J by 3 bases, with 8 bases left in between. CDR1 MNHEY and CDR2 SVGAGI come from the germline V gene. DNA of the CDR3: TGTGCCAGCAGTTACAGACAGCCCAATCAGCCCCAGCATTTT. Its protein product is CASSYRQPNQPQHF.

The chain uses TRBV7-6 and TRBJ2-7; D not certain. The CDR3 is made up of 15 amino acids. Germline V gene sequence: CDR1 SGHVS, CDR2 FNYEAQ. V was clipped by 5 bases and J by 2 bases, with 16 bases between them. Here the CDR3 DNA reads TGTGCCAGCAGCCCGGGCGCATTTGTGCCCTACGAGCAGTACTTC. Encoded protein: CASSPGAFVPYEQYF.

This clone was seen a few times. The CDR3, as DNA: TGTGCCAGCAGTTCAGAAGGGGAGTGGCAGCCCCAGCATTTT. It is translated as CASSSEGEWQPQHF. The V call is TRBV6-5, the J call TRBJ1-5, with D tentatively TRBD1 (5 bases). Trimming stripped 4 bases from V and 7 bases from J, with 14 bases between. This CDR3 comprises 14 residues. CDR1 and CDR2 from the germline V gene are MNHEY and SVGAGI.

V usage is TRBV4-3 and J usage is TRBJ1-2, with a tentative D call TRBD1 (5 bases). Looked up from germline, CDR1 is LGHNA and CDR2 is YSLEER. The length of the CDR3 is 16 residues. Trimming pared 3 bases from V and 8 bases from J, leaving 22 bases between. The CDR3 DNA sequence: TGCGCCAGCAGCCAGTTCGGCAGGGACCTATGGATGGGCTACACCTTC. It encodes CASSQFGRDLWMGYTF.